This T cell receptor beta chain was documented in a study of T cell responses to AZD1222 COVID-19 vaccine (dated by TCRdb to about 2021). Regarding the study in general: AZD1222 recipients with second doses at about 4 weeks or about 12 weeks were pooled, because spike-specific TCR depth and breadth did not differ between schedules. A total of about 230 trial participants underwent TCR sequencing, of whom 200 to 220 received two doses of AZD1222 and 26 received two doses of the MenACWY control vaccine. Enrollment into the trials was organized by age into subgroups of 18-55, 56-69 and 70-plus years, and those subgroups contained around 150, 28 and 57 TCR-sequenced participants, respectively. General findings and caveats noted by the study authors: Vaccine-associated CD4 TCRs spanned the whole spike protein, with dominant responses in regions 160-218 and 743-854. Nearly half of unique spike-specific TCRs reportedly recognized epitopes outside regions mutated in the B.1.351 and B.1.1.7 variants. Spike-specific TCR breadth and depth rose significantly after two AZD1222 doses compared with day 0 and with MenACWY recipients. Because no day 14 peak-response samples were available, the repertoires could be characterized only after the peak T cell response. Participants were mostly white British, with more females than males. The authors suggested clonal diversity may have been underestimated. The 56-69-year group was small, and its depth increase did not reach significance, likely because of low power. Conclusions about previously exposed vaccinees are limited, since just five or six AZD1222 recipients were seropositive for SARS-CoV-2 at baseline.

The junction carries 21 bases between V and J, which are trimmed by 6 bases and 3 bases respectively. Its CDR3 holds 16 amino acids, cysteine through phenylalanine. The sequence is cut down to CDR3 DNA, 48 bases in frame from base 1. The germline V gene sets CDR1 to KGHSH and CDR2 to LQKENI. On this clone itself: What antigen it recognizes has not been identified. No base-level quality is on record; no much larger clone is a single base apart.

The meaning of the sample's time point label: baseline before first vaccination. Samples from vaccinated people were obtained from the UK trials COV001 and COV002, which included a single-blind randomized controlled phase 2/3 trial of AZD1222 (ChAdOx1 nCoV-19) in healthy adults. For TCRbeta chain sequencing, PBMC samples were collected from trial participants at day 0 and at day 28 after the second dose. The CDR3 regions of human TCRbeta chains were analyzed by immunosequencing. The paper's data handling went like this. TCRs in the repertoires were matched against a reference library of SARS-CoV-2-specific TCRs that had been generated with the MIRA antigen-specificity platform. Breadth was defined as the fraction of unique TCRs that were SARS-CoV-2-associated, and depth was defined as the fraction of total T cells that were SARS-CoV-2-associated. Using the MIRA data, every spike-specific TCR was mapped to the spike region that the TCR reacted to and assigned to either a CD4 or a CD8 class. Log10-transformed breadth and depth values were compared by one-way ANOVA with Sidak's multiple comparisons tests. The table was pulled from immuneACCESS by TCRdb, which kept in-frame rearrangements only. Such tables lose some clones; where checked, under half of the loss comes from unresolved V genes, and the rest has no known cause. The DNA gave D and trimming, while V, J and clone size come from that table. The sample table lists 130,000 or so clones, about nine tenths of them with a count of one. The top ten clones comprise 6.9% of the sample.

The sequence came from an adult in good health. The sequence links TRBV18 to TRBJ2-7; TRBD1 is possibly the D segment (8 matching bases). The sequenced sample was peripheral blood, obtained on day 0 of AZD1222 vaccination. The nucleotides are TGTGCCAGCTCCAAACCAGGCACAGGGGGGGACTACGAGCAGTACTTC. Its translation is CASSKPGTGGDYEQYF.